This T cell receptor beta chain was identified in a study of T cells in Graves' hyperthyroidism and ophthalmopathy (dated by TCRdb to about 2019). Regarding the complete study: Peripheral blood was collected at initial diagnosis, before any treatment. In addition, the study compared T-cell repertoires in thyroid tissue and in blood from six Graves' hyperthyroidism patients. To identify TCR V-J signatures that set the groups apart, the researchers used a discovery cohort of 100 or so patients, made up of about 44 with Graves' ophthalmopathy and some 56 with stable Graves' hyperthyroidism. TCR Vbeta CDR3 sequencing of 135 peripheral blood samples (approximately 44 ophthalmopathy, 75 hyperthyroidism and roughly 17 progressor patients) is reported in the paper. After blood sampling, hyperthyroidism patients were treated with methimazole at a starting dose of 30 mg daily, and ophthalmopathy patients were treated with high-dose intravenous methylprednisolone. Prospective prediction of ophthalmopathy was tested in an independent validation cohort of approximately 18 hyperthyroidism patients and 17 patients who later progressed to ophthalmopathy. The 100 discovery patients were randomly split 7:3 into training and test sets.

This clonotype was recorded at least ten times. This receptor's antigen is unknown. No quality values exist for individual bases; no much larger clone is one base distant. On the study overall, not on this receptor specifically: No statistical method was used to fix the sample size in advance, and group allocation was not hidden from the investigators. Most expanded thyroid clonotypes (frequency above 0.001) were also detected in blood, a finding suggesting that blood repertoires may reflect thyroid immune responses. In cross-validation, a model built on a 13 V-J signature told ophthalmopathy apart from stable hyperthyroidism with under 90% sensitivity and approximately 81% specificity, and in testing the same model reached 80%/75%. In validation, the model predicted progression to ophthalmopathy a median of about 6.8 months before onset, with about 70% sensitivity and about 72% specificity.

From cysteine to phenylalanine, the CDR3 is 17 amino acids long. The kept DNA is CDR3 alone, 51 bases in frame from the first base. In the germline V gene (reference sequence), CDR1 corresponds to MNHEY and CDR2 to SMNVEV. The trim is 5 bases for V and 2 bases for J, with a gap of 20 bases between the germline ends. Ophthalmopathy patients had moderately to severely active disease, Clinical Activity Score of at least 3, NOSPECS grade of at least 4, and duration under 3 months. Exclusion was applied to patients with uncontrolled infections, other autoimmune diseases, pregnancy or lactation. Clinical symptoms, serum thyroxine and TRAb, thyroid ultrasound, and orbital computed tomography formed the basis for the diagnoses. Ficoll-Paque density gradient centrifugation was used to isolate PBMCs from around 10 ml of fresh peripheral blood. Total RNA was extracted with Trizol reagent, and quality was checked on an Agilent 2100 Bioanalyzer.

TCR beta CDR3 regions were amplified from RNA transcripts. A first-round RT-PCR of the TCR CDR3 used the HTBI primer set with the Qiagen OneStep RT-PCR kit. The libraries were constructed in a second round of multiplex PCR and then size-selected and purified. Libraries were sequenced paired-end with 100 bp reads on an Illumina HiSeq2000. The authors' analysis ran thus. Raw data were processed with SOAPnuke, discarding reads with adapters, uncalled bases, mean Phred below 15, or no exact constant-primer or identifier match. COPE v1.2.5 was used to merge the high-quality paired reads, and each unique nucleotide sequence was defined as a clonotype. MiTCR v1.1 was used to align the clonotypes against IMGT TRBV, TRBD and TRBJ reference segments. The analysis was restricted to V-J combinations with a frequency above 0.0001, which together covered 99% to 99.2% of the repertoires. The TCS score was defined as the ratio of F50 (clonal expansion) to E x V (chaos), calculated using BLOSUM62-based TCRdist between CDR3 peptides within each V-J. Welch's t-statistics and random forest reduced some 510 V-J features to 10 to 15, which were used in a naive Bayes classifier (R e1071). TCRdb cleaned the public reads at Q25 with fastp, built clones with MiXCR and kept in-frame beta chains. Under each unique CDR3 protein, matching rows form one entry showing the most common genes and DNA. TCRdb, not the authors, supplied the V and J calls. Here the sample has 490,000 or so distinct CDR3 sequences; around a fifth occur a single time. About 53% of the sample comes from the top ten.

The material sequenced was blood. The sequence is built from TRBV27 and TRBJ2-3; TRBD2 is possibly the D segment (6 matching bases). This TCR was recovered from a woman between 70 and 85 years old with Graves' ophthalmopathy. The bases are TGTGCCAGCAGTCCAACAACGGGGGTACAATACACAGATACGCAGTATTTT. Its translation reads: CASSPTTGVQYTDTQYF.